This T cell receptor (beta chain) was retrieved from a study of cytomegalovirus exposure and HLA in healthy donors. A multiplex PCR was run with 60 Vbeta primers and 13 Jbeta primers. Libraries were prepared by immunoSEQ multiplex PCR; TCRdb keeps only in-frame clonotypes and omits some of them. Of over 90,000 clones listed, around 76% are singletons. Per germline, CDR1 MGHRA and CDR2 YSYEKL. With 10 bases clipped from V and 5 bases from J, the junction kept 5 bases outside the gene matches. CDR3 length: 12 amino acids. Healthy donors of bone marrow made up the group. Donors sampled were nominally healthy, though unrecorded immune exposures were likely.

The V and J genes are TRBV4-1 and TRBJ2-7; 10 nucleotides align to TRBD1. The sample comprised PBMCs. The clonotype originates from a woman aged 18-35 years in good health and CMV-seropositive. The CDR3 reads CATGTGVNEQYF. Written as DNA, the CDR3 is TGCGCCACCGGGACAGGGGTAAACGAGCAGTACTTC.